The table lists the clone carrying this TCR beta chain with a few counts. Deletions cut 4 bases from V and 4 bases from J, with 16 bases between. Germline V gene lookup returns CDR1 LGHDT and CDR2 YNNKEL (reference sequence). This CDR3 is built from 15 residues. TCRdb analysed the 5' RACE reads with MiXCR anew, one entry per CDR3 protein. This sample has just over 500,000 distinct CDR3 sequences, with less than 25% found just once. This record belongs to a study of identical twins. These same records also appear under a second study, on T cells expressing NK-cell markers.

Sequences were obtained from CD4+ T cells sorted from blood. The TCR comes from a woman aged 18 to 35 in good health. The chain links TRBV3-1 to TRBJ1-2, with D tentatively TRBD1 (5 bases). In nucleotides, the CDR3 is TGTGCCAGCAGCCCTCAGGGAGGACGCCCCTATGGCTACACCTTC. Translating gives CASSPQGGRPYGYTF.